The 13 T cell receptor beta chains below come from one sample, sequenced in a study of cytomegalovirus exposure and HLA in healthy donors. The primer mix had 60 Vbeta and 13 Jbeta primers. Generated by immunoSEQ multiplex PCR, the TCRdb table keeps only in-frame clones and is missing some. The data hold under 300,000 clones, with about four fifths observed a single time. The sequencing input was PBMCs. These receptors were taken from a woman in her 40s in good health and CMV-seropositive.

This clone occurred once. This chain connects TRBV20-1 to TRBJ2-1; tentatively, D is TRBD1 (6 bases). Germline V CDR1 and CDR2: DFQATT, SNEGSKA (reference sequence). The CDR3 loop spans 11 amino acids. The germline V and J ends were trimmed by 6 bases and 8 bases, with 11 bases remaining between them. The CDR3 nucleotides are TGCAGTGCCTCGAGGACAGATGAGCAGTTCTTC. Translation: CSASRTDEQFF.

This clone was found once. This chain links TRBV5-8 with TRBJ2-1, with a tentative D call TRBD2 (7 bases). V was clipped by 8 bases and J by 8 bases, with 26 bases between them. Germline assignment: CDR1 SGHTS and CDR2 YDEGEE. The CDR3 has 16 residues. In nucleotides, the CDR3 is TGTGCCAGGTGGGGGGGCGGTGGGCGGTTTAGTTATGAGCAGTTCTTC. This encodes CARWGGGGRFSYEQFF.

The V call is TRBV7-9, the J call TRBJ2-1; D perhaps matches TRBD1 (6 bases). The length of the CDR3 is 16 residues. Germline loops: CDR1 SEHNR, CDR2 FQNEAQ (reference sequence). Trimming left V 1 base short and J 3 bases short, with 13 bases between. The CDR3 bases are TGTGCCAGCAGCTTAGAGGGGGTTCTGGGCTACAATGAGCAGTTCTTC. Protein product: CASSLEGVLGYNEQFF.

The chain has TRBV9 and TRBJ2-3; D is unclear. From germline, CDR1 is SGDLS and CDR2 YYNGEE. Trimming took 3 bases from V and 1 from J, leaving 9 bases between them. The CDR3 covers 14 residues. CDR3 residues: CASSAYAGTDTQYF. The CDR3 DNA is TGTGCCAGCAGCGCATACGCGGGCACAGATACGCAGTATTTT.

The rearrangement uses TRBV7-6 and TRBJ2-1, with 15 bases aligning to TRBD2. This CDR3 is 14 amino acids long. Germline V lookup: CDR1 SGHVS, CDR2 FNYEAQ. V lost 5 bases, J lost 12 bases, and 5 bases stayed unmatched. CDR3 residues: CASSPAGLAGGQFF. As DNA, the CDR3 is TGTGCCAGCAGCCCAGCGGGACTAGCGGGAGGGCAGTTCTTC.

The CDR3 spells CASSSQEVGRRAEQYF. DNA for the CDR3: TGTGCCAGCAGCTCGCAGGAGGTGGGGAGAAGGGCCGAGCAGTACTTC. The chain is built from TRBV5-4 and TRBJ2-7, with D possibly matching TRBD2 (5 bases). V lost 3 bases and J 6 bases, leaving 22 bases between the germline ends. The CDR3 covers 16 residues. Germline-derived CDR1 and CDR2 are SGHNT and YYREEE (reference sequence).

This clone occurred a few times. The chain has TRBV7-8 and TRBJ2-1; a weak D match, TRBD2 (6 bases). This CDR3 comprises 16 residues. The germline gives CDR1 SGHVS, CDR2 FQNEAQ. The germline V and J ends were trimmed by 5 bases and 12 bases, with 26 bases remaining between them. CDR3 residues: CASSPIQSETRSLQFF. In DNA form, the CDR3 reads TGTGCCAGCAGCCCAATCCAGTCGGAGACTAGAAGTTTGCAGTTCTTC.

The chain combines TRBV19 with TRBJ2-7, with D tentatively TRBD1 (6 bases). Germline assignment: CDR1 LNHDA and CDR2 SQIVND (reference sequence). Between the trimmed V and J ends, which lost 3 bases and 3 bases, there was a span of 12 bases. CDR3 size: 14 residues. The CDR3 nucleotides are TGTGCCAGTAGTATCCGGGACACGAGCTACGAGCAGTACTTC. Protein: CASSIRDTSYEQYF. Full variable domain (remainder filled in from reference TRBV19 and TRBJ2-7): DGGITQSPKYLFRKEGQNVTLSCEQNLNHDAMYWYRQDPGQGLRLIYYSQIVNDFQKGDIAEGYSVSREKKESFPLTVTSAQKNPTAFYLCASSIRDTSYEQYFGPGTRLTVT.

This clone was observed a handful of times. The rearrangement joins TRBV27 to TRBJ2-3; tentatively, D is TRBD1 (6 bases). The ends were cut back, 4 bases at V and 2 bases at J, with 19 bases in the middle. The CDR3 spans 17 residues. Germline lookup yields CDR1 MNHEY and CDR2 SMNVEV (reference sequence). CDR3 coding DNA: TGTGCCAGCAGTTCCCGCGGACAGCTACTTCCCACAGATACGCAGTATTTT. Protein: CASSSRGQLLPTDTQYF.

This chain uses TRBV4-3 with TRBJ2-3; D is perhaps TRBD1 (6 bases). The CDR3 runs to 15 residues. The V end was cut by 0 bases, the J end by 1 base, with 8 bases between. The germline V gene encodes CDR1 LGHNA and CDR2 YSLEER. CDR3 nucleotide sequence: TGCGCCAGCAGCCAAGAACCAGGGGGCACAGATACGCAGTATTTT. It is translated as CASSQEPGGTDTQYF.

The chain joins TRBV5-6 to TRBJ2-2; D gene uncertain. The CDR3 extends over 14 amino acids. V was clipped by 5 bases and J by 5 bases, with 13 bases between them. Germline assignment: CDR1 SGHDT and CDR2 YYEEEE. CDR3: CASSSILETGELFF. CDR3 in DNA: TGTGCCAGCAGTTCCATTCTCGAGACCGGGGAGCTGTTTTTT.

V usage is TRBV7-8 and J usage is TRBJ1-1, with 7 bases aligning to TRBD1. The CDR3 is 16 amino acids. CDR1 and CDR2 from the germline V gene are SGHVS and FQNEAQ. V lost 2 bases to trimming and J lost 2 bases; unmatched junction nucleotides: 8. DNA for the CDR3: TGTGCCAGCAGCTTACCCCGGGACAGCTTAAACACTGAAGCTTTCTTT. It is translated as CASSLPRDSLNTEAFF.

The chain joins TRBV9 to TRBJ2-5; perhaps TRBD2 as D (5 bases). Trimming pared 4 bases from V and 5 bases from J, leaving 18 bases between. This CDR3 comprises 15 residues. Germline CDR1 SGDLS, CDR2 YYNGEE. This chain's CDR3 is CASSPRSVQGETQYF. The CDR3 nucleotides are TGTGCCAGCAGCCCCCGTAGCGTCCAAGGGGAGACCCAGTACTTC.